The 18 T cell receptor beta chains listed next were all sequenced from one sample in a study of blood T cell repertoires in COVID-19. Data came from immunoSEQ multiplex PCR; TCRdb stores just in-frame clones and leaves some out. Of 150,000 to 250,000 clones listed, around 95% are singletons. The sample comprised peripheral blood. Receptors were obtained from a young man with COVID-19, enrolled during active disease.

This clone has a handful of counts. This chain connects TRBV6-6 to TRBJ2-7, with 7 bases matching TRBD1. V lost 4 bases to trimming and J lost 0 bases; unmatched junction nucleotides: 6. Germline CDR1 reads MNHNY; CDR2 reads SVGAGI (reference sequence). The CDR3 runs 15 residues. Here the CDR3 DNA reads TGTGCCAGCAGTTCCGCCGGGACAGCCTCCTACGAGCAGTACTTC. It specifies CASSSAGTASYEQYF.

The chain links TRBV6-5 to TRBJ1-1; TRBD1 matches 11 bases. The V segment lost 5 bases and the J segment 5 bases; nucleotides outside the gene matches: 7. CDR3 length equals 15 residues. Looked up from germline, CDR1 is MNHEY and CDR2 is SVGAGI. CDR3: CASSTGTGGSTEAFF. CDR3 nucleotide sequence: TGTGCCAGCAGTACCGGGACAGGGGGAAGTACTGAAGCTTTCTTT.

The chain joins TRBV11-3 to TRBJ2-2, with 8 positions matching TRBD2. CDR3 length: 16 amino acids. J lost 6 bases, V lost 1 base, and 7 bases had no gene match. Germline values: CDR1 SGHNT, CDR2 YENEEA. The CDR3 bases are TGTGCCAGCAGCTTAGGGGGGACTAGAGGCGCCGGGGAGCTGTTTTTT. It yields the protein CASSLGGTRGAGELFF.

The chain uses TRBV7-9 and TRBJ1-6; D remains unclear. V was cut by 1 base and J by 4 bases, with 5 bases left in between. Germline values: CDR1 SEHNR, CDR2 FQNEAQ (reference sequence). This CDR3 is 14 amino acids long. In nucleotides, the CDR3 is TGTGCCAGCAGCTTAGAACAGTATAATTCACCCCTCCACTTT. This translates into CASSLEQYNSPLHF.

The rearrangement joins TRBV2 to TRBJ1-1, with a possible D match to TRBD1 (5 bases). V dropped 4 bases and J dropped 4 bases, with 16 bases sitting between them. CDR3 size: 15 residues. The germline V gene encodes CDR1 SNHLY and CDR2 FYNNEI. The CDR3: CASSVSGIMSTEAFF. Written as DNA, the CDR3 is TGTGCCAGCAGTGTTTCAGGGATTATGAGCACTGAAGCTTTCTTT. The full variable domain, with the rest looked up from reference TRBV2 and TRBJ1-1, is EPEVTQTPSHQVTQMGQEVILRCVPISNHLYFYWYRQILGQKVEFLVSFYNNEISEKSEIFDDQFSVERPDGSNFTLKIRSTKLEDSAMYFCASSVSGIMSTEAFFGQGTRLTVV.

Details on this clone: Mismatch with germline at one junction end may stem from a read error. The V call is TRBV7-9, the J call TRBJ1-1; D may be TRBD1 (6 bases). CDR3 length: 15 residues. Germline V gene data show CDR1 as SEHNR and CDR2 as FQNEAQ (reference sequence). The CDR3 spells CASSSRTDLKTEAFF. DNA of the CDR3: TGTGCCAGCAGCTCTAGGACAGACCTGAAGACTGAAGCTTTCTTT.

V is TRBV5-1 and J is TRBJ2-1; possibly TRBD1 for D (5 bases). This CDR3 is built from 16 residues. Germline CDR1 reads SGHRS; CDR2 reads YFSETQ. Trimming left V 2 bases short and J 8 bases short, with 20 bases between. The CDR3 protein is CASSLLRVPAFDEQFF. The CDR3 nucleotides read TGCGCCAGCAGCTTACTCAGGGTTCCCGCTTTTGATGAGCAGTTCTTC.

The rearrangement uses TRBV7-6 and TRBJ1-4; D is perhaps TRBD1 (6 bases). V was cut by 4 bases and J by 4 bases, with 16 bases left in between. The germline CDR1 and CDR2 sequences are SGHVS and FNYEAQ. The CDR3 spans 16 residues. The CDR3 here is CASSSLTGPHNEKLFF. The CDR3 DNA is TGTGCCAGCAGCTCATTAACAGGGCCGCATAATGAAAAACTGTTTTTT.

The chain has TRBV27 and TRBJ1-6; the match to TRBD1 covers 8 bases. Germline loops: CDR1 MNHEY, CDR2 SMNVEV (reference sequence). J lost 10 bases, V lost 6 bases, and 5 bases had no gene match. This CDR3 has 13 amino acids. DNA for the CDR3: TGTGCCAGCAGGGAACAGGGGGGGTCACCCCTCCACTTT. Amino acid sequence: CASREQGGSPLHF.

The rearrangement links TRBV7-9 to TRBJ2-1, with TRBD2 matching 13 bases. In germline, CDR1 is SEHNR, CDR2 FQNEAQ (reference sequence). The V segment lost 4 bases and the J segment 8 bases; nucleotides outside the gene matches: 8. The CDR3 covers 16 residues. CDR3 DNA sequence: TGTGCCAGCAGCTCTAAACTAGCGGGGGGGATCGATGAGCAGTTCTTC. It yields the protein CASSSKLAGGIDEQFF.

The CDR3 region is CSVRTGGHTEAFF. The CDR3 region has the DNA TGCAGCGTCAGGACAGGGGGGCACACTGAAGCTTTCTTT. The chain combines TRBV29-1 with TRBJ1-1; 10 positions match TRBD1. Per germline, CDR1 SQVTM and CDR2 ANQGSEA. The CDR3 is 13 residues long. V lost 6 bases to trimming and J lost 3 bases; unmatched junction nucleotides: 4.

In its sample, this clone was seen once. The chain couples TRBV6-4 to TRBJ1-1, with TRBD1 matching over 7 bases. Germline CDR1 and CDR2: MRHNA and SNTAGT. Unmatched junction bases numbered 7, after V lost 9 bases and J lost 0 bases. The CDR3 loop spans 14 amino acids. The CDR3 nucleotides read TGTGCCAGGAGGGACAGACTCCTGAACACTGAAGCTTTCTTT. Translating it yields CARRDRLLNTEAFF.

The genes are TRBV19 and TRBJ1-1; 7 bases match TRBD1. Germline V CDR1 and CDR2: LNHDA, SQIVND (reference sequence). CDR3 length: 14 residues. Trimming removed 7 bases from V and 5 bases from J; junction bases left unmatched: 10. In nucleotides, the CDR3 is TGTGCCAGTACCCTGACAGGGATGTGGACTGAAGCTTTCTTT. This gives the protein CASTLTGMWTEAFF.

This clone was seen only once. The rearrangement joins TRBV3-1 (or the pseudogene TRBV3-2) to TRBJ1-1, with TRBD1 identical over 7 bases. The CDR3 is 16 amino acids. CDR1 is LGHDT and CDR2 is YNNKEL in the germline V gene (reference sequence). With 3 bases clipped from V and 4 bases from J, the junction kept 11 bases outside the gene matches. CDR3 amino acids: CASSHGDSSRGTEAFF. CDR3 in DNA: TGTGCCAGCAGCCATGGGGACAGCTCTAGGGGCACTGAAGCTTTCTTT.

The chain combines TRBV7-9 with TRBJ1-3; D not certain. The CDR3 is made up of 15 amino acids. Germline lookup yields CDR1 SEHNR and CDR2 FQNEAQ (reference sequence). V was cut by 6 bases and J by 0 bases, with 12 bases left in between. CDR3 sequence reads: CASRSGILSGNTIYF. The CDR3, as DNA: TGTGCCAGCAGGTCCGGGATCCTCTCTGGAAACACCATATATTTT.

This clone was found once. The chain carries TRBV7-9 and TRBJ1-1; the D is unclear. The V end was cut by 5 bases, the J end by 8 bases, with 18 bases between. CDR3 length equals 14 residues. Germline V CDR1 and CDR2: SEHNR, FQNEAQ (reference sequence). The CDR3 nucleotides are TGTGCCAGCAGCAAGAGGGTGGCACAAACCGAAGCTTTCTTT. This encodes CASSKRVAQTEAFF.

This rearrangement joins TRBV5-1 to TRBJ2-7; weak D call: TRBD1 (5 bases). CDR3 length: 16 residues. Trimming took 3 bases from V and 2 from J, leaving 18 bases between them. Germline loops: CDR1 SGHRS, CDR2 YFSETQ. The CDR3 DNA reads TGCGCCAGCAGCTCAGTGACAGCCGCACCTACCTACGAGCAGTACTTC. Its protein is CASSSVTAAPTYEQYF. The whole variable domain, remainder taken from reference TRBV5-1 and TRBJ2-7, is KAGVTQTPRYLIKTRGQQVTLSCSPISGHRSVSWYQQTPGQGLQFLFEYFSETQRNKGNFPGRFSGRQFSNSRSEMNVSTLELGDSALYLCASSSVTAAPTYEQYFGPGTRLTVT.

As DNA, the CDR3 is TGTGCCAGTAGGGTCGACGGGGACACTGAAGCTTTCTTT. As protein: CASRVDGDTEAFF. The chain carries TRBV19 and TRBJ1-1; D is unresolved. The ends were cut back, 6 bases at V and 3 bases at J, with 11 bases in the middle. The germline V gene has CDR1 LNHDA and CDR2 SQIVND (reference sequence). This CDR3 region has 13 residues.